This T cell receptor (beta chain) was identified in a study of T cells expressing NK-cell markers. The germline V gene has CDR1 SGHVS and CDR2 FNYEAQ. The CDR3 loop spans 17 amino acids. TCRdb reprocessed the 5' RACE reads and reports one entry per CDR3 protein, with no DNA. Its table lists over 250,000 distinct CDR3 sequences. This rearrangement joins TRBV7-6 to TRBJ1-4; TCRdb designates TRBD1, a call that cannot be tested without DNA. The sequence was collected from a woman aged 18 to 75 in good health. Specimen: blood T cells: a sorted CD56 or NKG2C T cell subset, CD4+ or CD8+ T cells, or bulk PBMC T cells (not recorded which). CDR3 amino acids: CASSPGVSAHKGEKLFF.